This T cell receptor (beta chain) was sequenced during a study of cytomegalovirus exposure and HLA in healthy donors. In the PCR, 60 Vbeta and 13 Jbeta primers were used. Assay used: immunoSEQ multiplex PCR; TCRdb lists only in-frame clones, some missing. The table lists around 120,000 clones, roughly 80% of them singletons, with roughly 1.2% in the top ten. The CDR3 totals 16 residues. Trimming removed 3 bases at V and 0 bases at J, with 13 bases between. Germline values: CDR1 SGDLS, CDR2 YYNGEE. The sequencing input was PBMCs. This clonotype was obtained from a boy between 10 and 17 years old in good health and CMV-seronegative. The chain recombines TRBV9 with TRBJ1-5; a possible D gene is TRBD1 (5 bases). CDR3 in amino acids: CASSGDSQYSNQPQHF. The CDR3 nucleotides are TGTGCCAGCAGCGGAGACAGTCAATATAGCAATCAGCCCCAGCATTTT.